Below, 9 T cell receptor beta chains from the same sample are listed, as sequenced in a study of Graves' ophthalmopathy and Graves' hyperthyroidism. From RNA, the CDR3 regions of TCR beta chains were amplified and sequenced. HTBI primers were used in a first-round RT-PCR, which preceded a second-round multiplex PCR. TCRdb recomputed calls from the multiplex PCR reads with MiXCR, one row per CDR3 protein. The repertoire has under 200,000 distinct CDR3 sequences, roughly two fifths of them found once; the top ten carry approximately 6.3%. The sample was peripheral blood. The receptors were gathered from a woman in her thirties or forties with Graves' ophthalmopathy.

The CDR3 coding sequence is TGCAGTGCTGACAGGGCGCTCCCTTATAGCAATCAGCCCCAGCATTTT. This sequence encodes CSADRALPYSNQPQHF. This sequence joins TRBV20-1 and TRBJ1-5, with 7 bases identical to TRBD1. The CDR3 sequence is 16 residues long. The germline V gene has CDR1 DFQATT and CDR2 SNEGSKA (reference sequence). The V segment lost 5 bases and the J segment 0 bases; nucleotides outside the gene matches: 10.

There are many counts of this clonotype. This sequence joins TRBV28 and TRBJ2-7; TRBD1 matches 7 bases. Per germline, CDR1 MDHEN and CDR2 SYDVKM. The length of the CDR3 is 15 residues. Losses at the gene ends were 6 bases for V and 0 bases for J; bases not matched to a gene: 8. The CDR3 DNA reads as TGTGCCAGCAGCCGGCCCCAGGGGGACTCCTACGAGCAGTACTTC. The encoded protein is CASSRPQGDSYEQYF.

The J gene is TRBJ2-5, the V gene TRBV12-3 or TRBV12-4; possible D gene TRBD1, 6 bases. With 6 bases removed from V and 2 bases from J, the gap between germline ends came to 13 bases. This CDR3 has 14 residues. The CDR3 sequence is CASSAPDSQETQYF. The CDR3 region has the DNA TGTGCCAGCAGCGCCCCGGACAGTCAAGAGACCCAGTACTTC.

V gene TRBV9 combines with J gene TRBJ2-7, with D tentatively TRBD2 (6 bases). The V gene lost 0 bases and the J gene lost 0 bases, with 7 bases spanning the gap. This CDR3 contains 14 residues. CDR1 and CDR2 from the germline V gene are SGDLS and YYNGEE. CDR3: CASSVDGSSYEQYF. CDR3 sequence (DNA): TGTGCCAGCAGCGTAGACGGGAGCTCCTACGAGCAGTACTTC.

This chain connects TRBV2 to TRBJ2-5; possible D gene TRBD2, 5 bases. This CDR3 is 14 amino acids long. Germline V gives CDR1 SNHLY, CDR2 FYNNEI. V lost 7 bases to trimming and J lost 2 bases, with 14 bases between them. The CDR3 nucleotides are TGTGCCAGCACCCTAATAGGAGGACAAGAGACCCAGTACTTC. Protein product: CASTLIGGQETQYF.

The sample holds many counts of this clonotype. The genes are TRBV2 and TRBJ2-5; 10 bases agree with TRBD2. Unmatched junction bases numbered 6, after V lost 2 bases and J lost 6 bases. Germline V CDR1 and CDR2: SNHLY, FYNNEI. The CDR3 runs to 15 residues. CDR3 DNA sequence: TGTGCCAGCAGTGAACAAGCGGGAGGGCAGAAGACCCAGTACTTC. This encodes CASSEQAGGQKTQYF. Full variable domain (rest looked up from reference TRBV2 and TRBJ2-5): EPEVTQTPSHQVTQMGQEVILRCVPISNHLYFYWYRQILGQKVEFLVSFYNNEISEKSEIFDDQFSVERPDGSNFTLKIRSTKLEDSAMYFCASSEQAGGQKTQYFGPGTRLLVL.

This clonotype showed up many times. The chain is built from TRBV27 and TRBJ1-1, with 8 positions matching TRBD1. V dropped 3 bases and J dropped 8; count of bases not matched to a gene: 5. This CDR3 is built from 13 residues. Germline V gene lookup returns CDR1 MNHEY and CDR2 SMNVEV (reference sequence). Written as DNA, the CDR3 is TGTGCCAGCAGTTTGGGTCAGGGGGCCGAAGCTTTCTTT. It is translated as CASSLGQGAEAFF.

The sample holds many counts of this clonotype. The V gene is TRBV30, the J gene TRBJ2-3, with unresolved D. Germline lookup yields CDR1 GTSNPN and CDR2 SVGIG (reference sequence). This CDR3 has 12 residues. V lost 1 base and J 3 bases, leaving 5 bases between the germline ends. The CDR3 is CAWSGFTDTQYF. The CDR3 DNA sequence: TGTGCCTGGAGTGGGTTTACAGATACGCAGTATTTT.

In its sample, this clonotype was seen many times. The V and J genes are TRBV7-9 and TRBJ1-1; the D gene is possibly TRBD1 (5 bases). The CDR3 loop spans 15 amino acids. The V end was cut by 5 bases, the J end by 3 bases, with 16 bases between. The germline V gene encodes CDR1 SEHNR and CDR2 FQNEAQ (reference sequence). The CDR3 protein is CASSRGGAVDTEAFF. CDR3 coding DNA: TGTGCCAGCAGCCGGGGGGGAGCGGTTGACACTGAAGCTTTCTTT.